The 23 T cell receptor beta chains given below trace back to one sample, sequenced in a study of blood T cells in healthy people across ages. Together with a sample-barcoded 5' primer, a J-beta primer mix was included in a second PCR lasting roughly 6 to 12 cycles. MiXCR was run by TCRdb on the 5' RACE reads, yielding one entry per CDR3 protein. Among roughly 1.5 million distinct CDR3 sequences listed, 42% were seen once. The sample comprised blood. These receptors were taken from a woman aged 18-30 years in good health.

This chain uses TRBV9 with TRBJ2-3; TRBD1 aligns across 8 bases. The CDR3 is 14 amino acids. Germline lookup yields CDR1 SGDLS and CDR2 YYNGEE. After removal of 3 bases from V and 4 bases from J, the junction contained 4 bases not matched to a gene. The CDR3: CASSARTGPDTQYF. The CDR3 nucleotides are TGTGCCAGCAGCGCACGGACAGGGCCAGATACGCAGTATTTT.

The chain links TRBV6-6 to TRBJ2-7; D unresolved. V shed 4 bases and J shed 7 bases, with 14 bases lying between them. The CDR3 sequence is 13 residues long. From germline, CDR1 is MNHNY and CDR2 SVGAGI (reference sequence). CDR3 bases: TGTGCCAGCAGTTGGGAAGAATACAATGAGCAGTACTTC. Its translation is CASSWEEYNEQYF.

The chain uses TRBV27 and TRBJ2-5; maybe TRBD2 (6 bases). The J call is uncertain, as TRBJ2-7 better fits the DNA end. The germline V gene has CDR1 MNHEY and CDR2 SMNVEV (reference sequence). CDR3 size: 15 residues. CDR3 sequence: CASSSSLGRIYEQYF. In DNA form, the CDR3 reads TGTGCCAGCAGTTCGAGCTTGGGGAGGATTTACGAGCAGTACTTC.

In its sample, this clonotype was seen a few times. The CDR3, as DNA: TGTGCCAGCAGCCCCCGGGTAGGGTCTTCATGGGTGAATGAGCAGTTCTTC. Its protein product is CASSPRVGSSWVNEQFF. This chain joins TRBV7-2 and TRBJ2-1, with no clear D. The CDR3 is made up of 17 amino acids. V lost 5 bases to trimming and J lost 7 bases, with 24 bases between them. The germline CDR1 and CDR2 sequences are SGHTA and FQGNSA.

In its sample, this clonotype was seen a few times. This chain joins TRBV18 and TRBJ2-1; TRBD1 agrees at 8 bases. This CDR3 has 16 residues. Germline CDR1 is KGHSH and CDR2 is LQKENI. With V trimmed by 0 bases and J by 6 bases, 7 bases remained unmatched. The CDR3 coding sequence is TGTGCCAGCTCACCACCTAGGACAGGGCCATTCAATGAGCAGTTCTTC. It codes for CASSPPRTGPFNEQFF.

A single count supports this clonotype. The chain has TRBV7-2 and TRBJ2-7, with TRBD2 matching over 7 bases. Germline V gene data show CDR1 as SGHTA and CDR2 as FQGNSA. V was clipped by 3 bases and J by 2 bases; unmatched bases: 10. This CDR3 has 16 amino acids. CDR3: CASSLTASGLTYEQYF. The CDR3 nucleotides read TGTGCCAGCAGCTTGACCGCTAGCGGCTTAACCTACGAGCAGTACTTC.

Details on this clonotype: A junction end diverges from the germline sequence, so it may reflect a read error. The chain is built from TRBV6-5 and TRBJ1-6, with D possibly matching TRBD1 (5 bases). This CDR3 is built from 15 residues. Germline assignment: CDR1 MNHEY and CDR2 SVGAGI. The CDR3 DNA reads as TGTGCCAGCAGTTACTCCGACAGATATAATTCACCCCCCCACTTT. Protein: CASSYSDRYNSPPHF.

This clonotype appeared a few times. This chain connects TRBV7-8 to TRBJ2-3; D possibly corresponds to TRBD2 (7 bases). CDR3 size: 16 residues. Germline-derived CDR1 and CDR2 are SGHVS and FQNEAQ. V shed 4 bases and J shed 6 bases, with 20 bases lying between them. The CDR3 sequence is CASSSMTGGPWDTQYF. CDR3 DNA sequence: TGTGCCAGCAGCTCGATGACGGGGGGCCCGTGGGATACGCAGTATTTT.

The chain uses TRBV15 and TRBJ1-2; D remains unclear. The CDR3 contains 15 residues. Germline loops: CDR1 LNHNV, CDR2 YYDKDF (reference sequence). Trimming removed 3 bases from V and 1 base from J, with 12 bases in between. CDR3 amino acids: CATSSIGKNNYGYTF. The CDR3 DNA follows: TGTGCCACCAGCAGCATCGGGAAGAATAACTATGGCTACACCTTC.

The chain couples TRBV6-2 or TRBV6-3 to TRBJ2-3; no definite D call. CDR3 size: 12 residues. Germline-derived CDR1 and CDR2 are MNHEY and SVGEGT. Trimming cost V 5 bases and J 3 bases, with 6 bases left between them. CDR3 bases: TGTGCCAGCAGTGACCCGACAGATACGCAGTATTTT. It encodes CASSDPTDTQYF.

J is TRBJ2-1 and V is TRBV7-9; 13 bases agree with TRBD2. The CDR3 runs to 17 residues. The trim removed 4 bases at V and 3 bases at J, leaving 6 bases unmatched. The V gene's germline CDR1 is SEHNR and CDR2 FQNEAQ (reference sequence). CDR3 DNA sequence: TGTGCCAGCAGCTCACGACTAGCGGGAGGAAACTACAATGAGCAGTTCTTC. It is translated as CASSSRLAGGNYNEQFF.

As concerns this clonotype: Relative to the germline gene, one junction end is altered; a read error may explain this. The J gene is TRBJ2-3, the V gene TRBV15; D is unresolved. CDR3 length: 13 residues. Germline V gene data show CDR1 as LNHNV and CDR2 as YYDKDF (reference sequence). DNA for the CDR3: TGTGCCACCAGCAGAGCCATCACAGATAAGCAGTATTTT. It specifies CATSRAITDKQYF.

CDR3 nucleotides: TGCGCCAGCAGCCGCAGTAGCGGCCCTAGCACAGATACGCAGTATTTT. As protein: CASSRSSGPSTDTQYF. The J gene is TRBJ2-3, the V gene TRBV4-1; the D gene is possibly TRBD2 (6 bases). With 4 bases removed from V and 0 bases from J, the gap between germline ends came to 14 bases. Germline CDR1 and CDR2: MGHRA and YSYEKL. This CDR3 comprises 16 residues.

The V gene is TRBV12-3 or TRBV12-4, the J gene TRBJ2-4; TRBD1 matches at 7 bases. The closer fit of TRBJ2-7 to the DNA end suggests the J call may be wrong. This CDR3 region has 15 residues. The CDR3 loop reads CASSWRGGPSYEQYF. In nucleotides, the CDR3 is TGTGCCAGCAGTTGGAGAGGGGGCCCTTCCTACGAGCAGTACTTC.

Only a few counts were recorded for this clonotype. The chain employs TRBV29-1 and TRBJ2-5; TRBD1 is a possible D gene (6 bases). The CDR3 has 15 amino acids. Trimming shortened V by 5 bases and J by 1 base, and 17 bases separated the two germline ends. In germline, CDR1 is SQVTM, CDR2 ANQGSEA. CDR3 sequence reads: CSVTHGTFRQETQYF. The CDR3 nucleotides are TGCAGCGTTACCCATGGGACATTCCGCCAAGAGACCCAGTACTTC. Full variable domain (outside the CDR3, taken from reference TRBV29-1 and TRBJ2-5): SAVISQKPSRDICQRGTSLTIQCQVDSQVTMMFWYRQQPGQSLTLIATANQGSEATYESGFVIDKFPISRPNLTFSTLTVSNMSPEDSSIYLCSVTHGTFRQETQYFGPGTRLLVL.

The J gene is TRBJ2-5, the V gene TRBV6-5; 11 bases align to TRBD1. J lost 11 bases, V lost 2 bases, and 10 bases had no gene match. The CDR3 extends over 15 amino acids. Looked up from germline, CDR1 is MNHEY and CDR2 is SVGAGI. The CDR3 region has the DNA TGTGCCAGCAGTTACCGGGACAGGGGGACCAATGAGCAGTACTTC. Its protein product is CASSYRDRGTNEQYF.

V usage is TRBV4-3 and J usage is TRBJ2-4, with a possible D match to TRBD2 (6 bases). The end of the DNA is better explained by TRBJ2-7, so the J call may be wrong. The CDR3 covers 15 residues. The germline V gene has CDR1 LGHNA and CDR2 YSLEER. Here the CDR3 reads CASSQGMRDSYEQYF. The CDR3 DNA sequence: TGCGCCAGCAGCCAAGGTATGCGGGACTCCTACGAGCAGTACTTC.

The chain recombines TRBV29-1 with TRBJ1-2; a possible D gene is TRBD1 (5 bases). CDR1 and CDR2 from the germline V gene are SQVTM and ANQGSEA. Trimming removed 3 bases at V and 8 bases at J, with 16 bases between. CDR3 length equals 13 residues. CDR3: CSVDDRGVYGYTF. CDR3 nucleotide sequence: TGCAGCGTTGATGATAGGGGAGTTTACGGCTACACCTTC. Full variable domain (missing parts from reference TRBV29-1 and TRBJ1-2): SAVISQKPSRDICQRGTSLTIQCQVDSQVTMMFWYRQQPGQSLTLIATANQGSEATYESGFVIDKFPISRPNLTFSTLTVSNMSPEDSSIYLCSVDDRGVYGYTFGSGTRLTVV.

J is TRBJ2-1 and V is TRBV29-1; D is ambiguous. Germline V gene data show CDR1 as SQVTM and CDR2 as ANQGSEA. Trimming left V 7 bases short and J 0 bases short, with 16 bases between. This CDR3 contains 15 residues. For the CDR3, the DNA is TGCAGCGAGAAAGACTCTCCGAGCTCCTACAATGAGCAGTTCTTC. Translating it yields CSEKDSPSSYNEQFF.

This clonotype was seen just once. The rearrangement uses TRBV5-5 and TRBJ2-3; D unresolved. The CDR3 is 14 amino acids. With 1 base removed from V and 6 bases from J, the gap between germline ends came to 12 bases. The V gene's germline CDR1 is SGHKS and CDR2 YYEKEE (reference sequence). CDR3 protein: CASSLPHFRDTQYF. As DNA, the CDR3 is TGTGCCAGCAGCTTGCCTCACTTCAGGGATACGCAGTATTTT.

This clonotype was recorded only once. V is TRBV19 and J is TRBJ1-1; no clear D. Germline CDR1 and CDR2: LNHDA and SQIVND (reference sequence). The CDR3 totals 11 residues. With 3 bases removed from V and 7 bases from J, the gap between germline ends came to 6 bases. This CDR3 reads CASSIGIEAFF. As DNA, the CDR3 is TGTGCCAGTAGTATCGGTATTGAAGCTTTCTTT.

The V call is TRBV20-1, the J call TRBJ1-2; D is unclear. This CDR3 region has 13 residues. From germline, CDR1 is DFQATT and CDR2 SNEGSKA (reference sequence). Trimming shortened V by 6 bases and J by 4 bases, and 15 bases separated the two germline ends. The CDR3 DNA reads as TGCAGTGCCACTGGACGGGAATCCTATGGCTACACCTTC. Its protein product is CSATGRESYGYTF.

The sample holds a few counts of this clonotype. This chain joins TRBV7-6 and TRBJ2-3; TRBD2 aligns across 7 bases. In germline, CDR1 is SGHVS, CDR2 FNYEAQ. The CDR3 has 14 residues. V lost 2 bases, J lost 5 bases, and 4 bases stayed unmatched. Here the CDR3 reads CASSLYGGIDTQYF. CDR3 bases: TGTGCCAGCAGCTTATACGGGGGGATAGATACGCAGTATTTT.